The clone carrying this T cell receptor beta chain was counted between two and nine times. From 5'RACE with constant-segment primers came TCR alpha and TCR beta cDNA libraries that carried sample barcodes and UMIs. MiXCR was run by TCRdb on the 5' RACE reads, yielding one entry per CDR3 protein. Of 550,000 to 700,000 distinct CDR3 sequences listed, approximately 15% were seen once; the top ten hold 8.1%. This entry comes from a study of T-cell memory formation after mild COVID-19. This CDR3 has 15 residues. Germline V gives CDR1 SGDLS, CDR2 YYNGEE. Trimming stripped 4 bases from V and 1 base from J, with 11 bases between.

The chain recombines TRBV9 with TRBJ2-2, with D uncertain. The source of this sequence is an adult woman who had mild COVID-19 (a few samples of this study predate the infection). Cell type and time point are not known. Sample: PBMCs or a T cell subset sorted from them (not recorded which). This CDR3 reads CASSSRLMNTGELFF. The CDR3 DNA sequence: TGTGCCAGCAGCTCCCGACTCATGAACACCGGGGAGCTGTTTTTT.